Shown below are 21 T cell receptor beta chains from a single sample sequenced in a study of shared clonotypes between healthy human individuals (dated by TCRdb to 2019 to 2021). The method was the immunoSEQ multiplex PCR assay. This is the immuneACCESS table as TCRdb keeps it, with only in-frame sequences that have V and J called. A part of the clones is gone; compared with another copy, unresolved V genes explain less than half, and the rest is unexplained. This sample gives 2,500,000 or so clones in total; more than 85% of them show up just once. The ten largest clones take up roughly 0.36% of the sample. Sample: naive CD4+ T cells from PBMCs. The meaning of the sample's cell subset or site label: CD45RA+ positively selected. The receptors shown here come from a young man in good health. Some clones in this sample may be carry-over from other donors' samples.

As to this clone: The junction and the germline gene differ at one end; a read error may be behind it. This CDR3 reads CSVEGTGTNTEAFF. The CDR3, as DNA: TGCAGCGTAGAAGGGACAGGGACGAACACTGAAGCTTTCTTT. J is TRBJ1-1 and V is TRBV29-1; TRBD1 matches 9 bases. This CDR3 comprises 14 residues. The germline V gene has CDR1 SQVTM and CDR2 ANQGSEA.

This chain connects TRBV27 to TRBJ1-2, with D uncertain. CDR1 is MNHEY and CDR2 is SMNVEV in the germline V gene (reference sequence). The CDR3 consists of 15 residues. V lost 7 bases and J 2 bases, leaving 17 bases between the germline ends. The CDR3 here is CASTPRREENYGYTF. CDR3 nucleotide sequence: TGTGCCAGCACTCCCCGCCGGGAAGAGAACTATGGCTACACCTTC.

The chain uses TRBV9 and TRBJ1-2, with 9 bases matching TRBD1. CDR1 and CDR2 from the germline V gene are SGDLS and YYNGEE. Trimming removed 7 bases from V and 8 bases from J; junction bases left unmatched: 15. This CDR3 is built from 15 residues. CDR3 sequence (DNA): TGTGCCAGCGGAGGTCCACACAGGGGGCCAGGGGGCTACACCTTC. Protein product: CASGGPHRGPGGYTF.

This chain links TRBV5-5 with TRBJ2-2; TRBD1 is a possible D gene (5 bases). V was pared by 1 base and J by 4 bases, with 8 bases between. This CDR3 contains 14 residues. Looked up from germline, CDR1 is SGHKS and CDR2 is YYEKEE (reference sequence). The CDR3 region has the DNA TGTGCCAGCAGCTTGCGCAGGGCCACCGGGGAGCTGTTTTTT. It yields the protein CASSLRRATGELFF.

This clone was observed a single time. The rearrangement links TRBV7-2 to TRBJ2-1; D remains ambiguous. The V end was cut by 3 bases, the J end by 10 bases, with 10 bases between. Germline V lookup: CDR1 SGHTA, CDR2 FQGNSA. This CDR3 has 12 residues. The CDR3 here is CASSLAAIEQFF. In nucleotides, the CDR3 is TGTGCCAGCAGCTTGGCGGCTATCGAGCAGTTCTTC.

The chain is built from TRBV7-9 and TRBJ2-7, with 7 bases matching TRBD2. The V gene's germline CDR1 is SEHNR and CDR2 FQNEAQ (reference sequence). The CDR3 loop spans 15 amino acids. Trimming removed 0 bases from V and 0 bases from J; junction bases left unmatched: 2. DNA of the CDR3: TGTGCCAGCAGCTTAGCGCGGGGGTACTCCTACGAGCAGTACTTC. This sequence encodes CASSLARGYSYEQYF.

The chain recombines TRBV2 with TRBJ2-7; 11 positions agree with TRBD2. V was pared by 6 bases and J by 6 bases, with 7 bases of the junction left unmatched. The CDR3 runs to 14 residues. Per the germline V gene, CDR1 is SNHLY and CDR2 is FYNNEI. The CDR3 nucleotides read TGTGCCAGCAGACCAACTAGCGGGAGTGGCGAGCAGTACTTC. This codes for CASRPTSGSGEQYF.

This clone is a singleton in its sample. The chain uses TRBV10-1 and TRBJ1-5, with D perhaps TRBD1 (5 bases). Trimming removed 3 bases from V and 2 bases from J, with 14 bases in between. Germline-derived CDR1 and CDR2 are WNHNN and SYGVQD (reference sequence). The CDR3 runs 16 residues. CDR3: CASSESGPGGNQPQHF. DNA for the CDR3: TGCGCCAGCAGTGAATCGGGGCCCGGGGGCAATCAGCCCCAGCATTTT.

The CDR3 DNA follows: TGTGCCAGCAGCGACCTCAGGGCAGGGGAAGAGACCCAGTACTTC. This translates into CASSDLRAGEETQYF. The chain employs TRBV6-4 and TRBJ2-5, with D perhaps matching TRBD1 (6 bases). Germline values: CDR1 MRHNA, CDR2 SNTAGT. CDR3 size: 15 residues. Trimming stripped 6 bases from V and 3 bases from J, with 17 bases between.

CDR3 amino acids: CASSSGDSITYEQYF. The CDR3 DNA reads TGTGCCAGCAGTTCGGGGGACAGTATCACCTACGAGCAGTACTTC. The J gene is TRBJ2-7, the V gene TRBV28; TRBD1 is a possible D gene (7 bases). The CDR3 loop spans 15 amino acids. In germline, CDR1 is MDHEN, CDR2 SYDVKM. The V end was cut by 4 bases, the J end by 2 bases, with 15 bases between.

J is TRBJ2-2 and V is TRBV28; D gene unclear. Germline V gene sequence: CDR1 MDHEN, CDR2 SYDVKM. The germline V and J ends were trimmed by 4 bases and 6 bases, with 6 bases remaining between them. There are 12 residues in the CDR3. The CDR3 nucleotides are TGTGCCAGCAGTTCGGAAGCCGGGGAGCTGTTTTTT. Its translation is CASSSEAGELFF.

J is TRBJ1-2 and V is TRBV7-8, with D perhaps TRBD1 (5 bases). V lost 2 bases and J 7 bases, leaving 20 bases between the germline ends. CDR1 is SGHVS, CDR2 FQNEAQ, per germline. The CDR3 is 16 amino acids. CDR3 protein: CASSLNRLLAGGGYTF. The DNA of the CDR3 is TGTGCCAGCAGCTTAAATCGTCTGCTGGCCGGGGGTGGCTACACCTTC. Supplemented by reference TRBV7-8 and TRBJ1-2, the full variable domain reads GAGVSQSPRYKVAKRGQDVALRCDPISGHVSLFWYQQALGQGPEFLTYFQNEAQLDKSGLPSDRFFAERPEGSVSTLKIQRTQQEDSAVYLCASSLNRLLAGGGYTFGSGTRLTVV.

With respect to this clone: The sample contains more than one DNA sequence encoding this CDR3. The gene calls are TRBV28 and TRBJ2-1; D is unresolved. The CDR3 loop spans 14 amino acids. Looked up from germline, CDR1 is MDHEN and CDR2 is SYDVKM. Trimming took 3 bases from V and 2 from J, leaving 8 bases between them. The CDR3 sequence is CASSFGQTYNEQFF. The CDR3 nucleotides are TGTGCCAGCAGTTTTGGCCAGACCTACAATGAGCAGTTCTTC. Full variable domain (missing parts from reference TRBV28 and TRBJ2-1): DVKVTQSSRYLVKRTGEKVFLECVQDMDHENMFWYRQDPGLGLRLIYFSYDVKMKEKGDIPEGYSVSREKKERFSLILESASTNQTSMYLCASSFGQTYNEQFFGPGTRLTVL.

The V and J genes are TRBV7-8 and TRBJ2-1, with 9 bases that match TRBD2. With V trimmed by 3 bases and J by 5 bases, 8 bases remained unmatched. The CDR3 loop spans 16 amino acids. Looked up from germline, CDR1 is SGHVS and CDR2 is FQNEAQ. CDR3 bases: TGTGCCAGCAGCTTTGGGGTTGCGGGAGGGGACAATGAGCAGTTCTTC. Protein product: CASSFGVAGGDNEQFF.

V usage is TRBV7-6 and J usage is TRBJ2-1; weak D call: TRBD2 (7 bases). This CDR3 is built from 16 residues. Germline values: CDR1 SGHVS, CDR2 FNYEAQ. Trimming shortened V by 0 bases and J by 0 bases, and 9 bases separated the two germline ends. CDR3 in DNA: TGTGCCAGCAGCTTAGCGGGAGGGGGCTCCTACAATGAGCAGTTCTTC. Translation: CASSLAGGGSYNEQFF.

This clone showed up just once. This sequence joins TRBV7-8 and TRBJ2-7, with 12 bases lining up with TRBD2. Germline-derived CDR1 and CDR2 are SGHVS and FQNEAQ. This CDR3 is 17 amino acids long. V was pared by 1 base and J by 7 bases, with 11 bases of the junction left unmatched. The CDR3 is CASSLGQLAGGPREQYF. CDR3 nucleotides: TGTGCCAGCAGCTTAGGGCAGCTAGCGGGAGGGCCGAGGGAGCAGTACTTC.

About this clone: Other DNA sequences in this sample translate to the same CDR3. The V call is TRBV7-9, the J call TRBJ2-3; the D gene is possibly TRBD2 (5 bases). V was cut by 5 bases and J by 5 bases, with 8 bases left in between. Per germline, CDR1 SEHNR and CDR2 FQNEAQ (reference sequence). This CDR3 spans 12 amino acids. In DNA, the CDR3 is TGTGCCAGCAGCCCACGGGAAGATACGCAGTATTTT. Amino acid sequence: CASSPREDTQYF.

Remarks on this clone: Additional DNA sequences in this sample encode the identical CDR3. CDR3 sequence reads: CSARRGLGYTF. The CDR3 DNA sequence: TGCAGTGCCAGACGGGGCCTAGGCTACACCTTC. The chain is built from TRBV20-1 and TRBJ1-2; possible D gene TRBD1, 5 bases. The germline gives CDR1 DFQATT, CDR2 SNEGSKA (reference sequence). Trimming stripped 6 bases from V and 8 bases from J, with 13 bases between. This CDR3 has 11 amino acids.

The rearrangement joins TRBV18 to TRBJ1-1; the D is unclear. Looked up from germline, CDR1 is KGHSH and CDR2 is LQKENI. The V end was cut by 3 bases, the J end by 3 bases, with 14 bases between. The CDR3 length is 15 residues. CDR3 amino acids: CASSPRTGFDTEAFF. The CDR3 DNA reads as TGTGCCAGCTCACCCCGGACCGGGTTCGACACTGAAGCTTTCTTT.

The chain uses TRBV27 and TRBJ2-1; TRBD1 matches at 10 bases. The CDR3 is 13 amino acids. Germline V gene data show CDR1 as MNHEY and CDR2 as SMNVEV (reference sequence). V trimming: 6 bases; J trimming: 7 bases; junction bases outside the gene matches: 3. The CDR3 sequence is CASSWDRGNEQFF. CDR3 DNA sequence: TGTGCCAGCAGCTGGGACAGGGGAAATGAGCAGTTCTTC.

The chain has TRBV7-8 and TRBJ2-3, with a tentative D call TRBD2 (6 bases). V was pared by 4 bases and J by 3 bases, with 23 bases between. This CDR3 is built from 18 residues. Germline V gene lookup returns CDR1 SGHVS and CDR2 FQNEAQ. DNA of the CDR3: TGTGCCAGCAGCTCCCAGATTGGGCTAGCGTCTATAACAGATACGCAGTATTTT. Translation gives CASSSQIGLASITDTQYF.